This T cell receptor beta chain was obtained from a study of CD8+ T cells in alopecia areata listed by TCRdb under 2018. Regarding the complete study: In both human patients and the C3H/HeJ mouse model, the study applied high-throughput TCRbeta sequencing to look at T cell clonal expansion in alopecia areata. Scalp tissue and sorted CD4+ and CD8+ peripheral blood T cells from patchy and totalis/universalis alopecia areata patients and from healthy controls were covered by human TCRbeta sequencing. Scalp clonality was compared across normal scalp (n=4), patchy alopecia areata scalp (n=8), and alopecia totalis/universalis scalp (n=8). RNA came from the PAXgene miRNA kit for fixed scalp, the miRNeasy kit for PBMCs, and the RNeasy kit for mouse skin. TCRbeta CDR3 regions were amplified by immunoSEQ multiplex PCR using 35 Vbeta forward and 13 Jbeta reverse primers. What the study reported, not specific to this receptor: Higher clonality and more expanded CD8+ clones were observed in lesional scalp than in normal scalp, particularly in alopecia totalis/universalis, a finding suggestive of antigenic drive. Scalp TCR repertoire analysis is complicated because resident alphabeta T cells in normal human skin are also sequenced, whereas mouse skin is dominated by gammadelta T cells. Compared with mice, TCR sequences shared between patients were less clear, possibly partly because of HLA diversity across the patient population.

A word on this clone: No cognate antigen has been identified for it. Base qualities were left out, and no much larger clone turns up one base away.

Library preparation was by the immunoSEQ multiplex PCR assay. For TCR sequencing, RNA was extracted from every sample and reverse transcribed into cDNA to serve as template. SuperScript III was used for first-strand cDNA synthesis, primed with a 2:1 mix of oligo-dT and random hexamers. A synthetic immune receptor repertoire was used to assess amplification bias, and residual bias was removed computationally. Per the authors' processing: After raw reads were preprocessed to remove errors, the CDR3 was defined following IMGT conventions as running from the conserved cysteine to phenylalanine. Clonality was calculated as 1 minus Shannon entropy normalized by log2 of the number of productive unique TCRs. Whether scalp clones were CD4 or CD8 was inferred by matching scalp TCRbeta sequences against CD4 and CD8 repertoires sorted from blood. Held by TCRdb, this immuneACCESS table contains in-frame sequences only and omits some clones. Under half of the omission traces to an unresolved V gene where checked; the cause of the rest is unknown. V and J calls and clone size follow that table, whereas D and trimming were derived from the DNA. The sample yields around 97,000 clones; around 60% were counted once. 8% to 10% of the sample lies in the top ten.

The CDR3 spans 15 residues, from the cysteine through the phenylalanine. Solely the CDR3 DNA is kept, with 45 bases framed from the first base. In the germline V gene, CDR1 corresponds to ENHRY and CDR2 to SYGVKD. V is clipped by 4 bases and J by 5 bases, and the sequence between their germline boundaries is 15 bases long. PBMCs were isolated by density centrifugation and stained for CD3, CD4 and CD8, and CD4+ and CD8+ T cells were sorted on a FACSAria. Scalp biopsies and blood samples were obtained from unaffected controls. The sequence came from a human donor in good health. The sample comprised CD4+ T cells sorted from blood. The sequence links TRBV10-3 to TRBJ2-1; TRBD1 is a weak D gene call, 5 bases matching. The CDR3 region: CAISVEITTDNEQFF. The nucleotides read TGTGCCATCAGTGTTGAGATTACGACAGACAATGAGCAGTTCTTC.